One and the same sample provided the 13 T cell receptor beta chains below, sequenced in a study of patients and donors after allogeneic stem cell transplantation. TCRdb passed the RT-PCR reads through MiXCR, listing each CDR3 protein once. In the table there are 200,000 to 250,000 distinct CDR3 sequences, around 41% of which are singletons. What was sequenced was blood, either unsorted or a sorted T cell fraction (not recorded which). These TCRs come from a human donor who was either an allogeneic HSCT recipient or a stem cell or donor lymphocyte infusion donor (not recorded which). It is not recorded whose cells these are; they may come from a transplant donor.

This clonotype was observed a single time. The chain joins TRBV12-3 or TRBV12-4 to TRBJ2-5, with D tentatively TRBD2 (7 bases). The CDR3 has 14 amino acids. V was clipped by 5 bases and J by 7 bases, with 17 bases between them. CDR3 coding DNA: TGTGCCAGCAGTCGCCTGGGGGGGCAGGGGACCCAGTACTTC. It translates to CASSRLGGQGTQYF.

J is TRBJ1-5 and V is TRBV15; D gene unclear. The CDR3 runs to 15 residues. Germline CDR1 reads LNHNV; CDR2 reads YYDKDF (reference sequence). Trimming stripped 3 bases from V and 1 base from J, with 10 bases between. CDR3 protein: CATSRRRLSNQPQHF. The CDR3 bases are TGTGCCACCAGCAGGCGGCGGTTAAGCAATCAGCCCCAGCATTTT.

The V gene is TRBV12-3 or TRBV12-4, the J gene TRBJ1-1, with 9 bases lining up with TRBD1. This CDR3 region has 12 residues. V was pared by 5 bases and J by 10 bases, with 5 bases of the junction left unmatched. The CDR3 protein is CASSPATGGAFF. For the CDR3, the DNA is TGTGCCAGCAGTCCGGCGACAGGGGGAGCTTTCTTT.

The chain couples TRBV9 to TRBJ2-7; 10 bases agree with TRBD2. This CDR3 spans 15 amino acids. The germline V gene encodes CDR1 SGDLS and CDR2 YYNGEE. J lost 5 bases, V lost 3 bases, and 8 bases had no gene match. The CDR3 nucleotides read TGTGCCAGCAGCGACCATAGCGGGGGGCCCAACGAGCAGTACTTC. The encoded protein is CASSDHSGGPNEQYF.

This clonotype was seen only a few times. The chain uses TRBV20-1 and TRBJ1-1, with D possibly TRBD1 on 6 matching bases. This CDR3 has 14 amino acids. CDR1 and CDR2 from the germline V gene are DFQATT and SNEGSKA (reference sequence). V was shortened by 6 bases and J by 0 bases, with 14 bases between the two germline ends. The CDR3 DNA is TGCAGTGCCGAGGACAGTTTTATGAACACTGAAGCTTTCTTT. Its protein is CSAEDSFMNTEAFF.

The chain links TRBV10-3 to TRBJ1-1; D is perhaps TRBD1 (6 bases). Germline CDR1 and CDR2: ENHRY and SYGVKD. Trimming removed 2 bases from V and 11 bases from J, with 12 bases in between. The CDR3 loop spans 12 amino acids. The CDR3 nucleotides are TGTGCCATCAGTGAGACAGGGTTTGAGGCTTTCTTT. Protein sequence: CAISETGFEAFF.

The CDR3 nucleotides are TGTGCCAGCAGCCCCCGTGGAGGAACGCAGTATTTT. Its translation is CASSPRGGTQYF. This chain joins TRBV11-1 and TRBJ2-3; TRBD2 might be the D (5 bases). Trimming stripped 5 bases from V and 9 bases from J, with 12 bases between. CDR3 size: 12 residues. Germline-derived CDR1 and CDR2 are SGHAT and FQDESV (reference sequence).

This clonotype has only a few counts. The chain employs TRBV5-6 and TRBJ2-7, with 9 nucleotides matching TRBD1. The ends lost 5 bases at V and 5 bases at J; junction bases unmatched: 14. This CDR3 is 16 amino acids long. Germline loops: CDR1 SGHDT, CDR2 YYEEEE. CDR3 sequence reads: CASSPEGTGYVDEQYF. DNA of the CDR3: TGTGCCAGCAGTCCAGAGGGGACAGGGTACGTCGACGAGCAGTACTTC.

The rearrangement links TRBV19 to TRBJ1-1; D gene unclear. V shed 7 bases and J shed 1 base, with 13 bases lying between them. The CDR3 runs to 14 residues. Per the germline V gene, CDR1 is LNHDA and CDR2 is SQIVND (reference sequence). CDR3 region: CASTPERENTEAFF. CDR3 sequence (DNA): TGTGCCAGTACTCCGGAGAGGGAGAACACTGAAGCTTTCTTT. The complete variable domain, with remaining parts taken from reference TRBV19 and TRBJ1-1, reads DGGITQSPKYLFRKEGQNVTLSCEQNLNHDAMYWYRQDPGQGLRLIYYSQIVNDFQKGDIAEGYSVSREKKESFPLTVTSAQKNPTAFYLCASTPERENTEAFFGQGTRLTVV.

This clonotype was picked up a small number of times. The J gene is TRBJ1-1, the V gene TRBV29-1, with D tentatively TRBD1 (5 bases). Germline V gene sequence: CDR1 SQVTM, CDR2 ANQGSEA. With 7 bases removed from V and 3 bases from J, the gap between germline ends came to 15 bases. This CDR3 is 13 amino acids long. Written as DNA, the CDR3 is TGCAGCGCCCTTACGAGGGGTCACACTGAAGCTTTCTTT. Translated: CSALTRGHTEAFF.

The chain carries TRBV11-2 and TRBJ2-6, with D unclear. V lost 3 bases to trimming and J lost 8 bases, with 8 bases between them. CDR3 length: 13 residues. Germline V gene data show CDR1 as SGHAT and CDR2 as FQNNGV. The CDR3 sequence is CASSFGASNVLTF. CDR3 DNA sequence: TGTGCCAGCAGCTTTGGCGCCTCCAACGTCCTGACTTTC.

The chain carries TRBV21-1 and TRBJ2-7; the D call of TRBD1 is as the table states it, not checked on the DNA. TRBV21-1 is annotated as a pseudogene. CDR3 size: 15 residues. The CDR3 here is CASSKRRTGNYEQYF. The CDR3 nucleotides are TGTGCCAGCAGCAAGAGGAGGACAGGGAACTACGAGCAGTACTTC.

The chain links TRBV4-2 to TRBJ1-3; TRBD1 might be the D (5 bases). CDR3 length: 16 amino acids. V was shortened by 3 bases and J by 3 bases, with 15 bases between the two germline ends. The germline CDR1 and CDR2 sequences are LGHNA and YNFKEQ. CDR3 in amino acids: CASSHVPGLVGNTIYF. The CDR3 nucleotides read TGTGCCAGCAGCCACGTCCCGGGACTCGTTGGAAACACCATATATTTT.